This entry describes one T cell receptor beta chain. What it binds is unknown. The data were produced by immunoSEQ multiplex PCR, yet TCRdb's version contains in-frame clones alone and is incomplete. The repertoire holds 2 million or so clones, with roughly 94% as singletons. This record comes from a study of shared clonotypes between healthy human individuals. Whole-study results and caveats: Sorted-subset samples were not fully sequenced, rarefaction indicated. Investigators collected only blood, and repertoires in tissues likely differ. The genetic and exposure-history diversity represented was limited by few donors.

Germline-derived CDR1 and CDR2 are ENHRY and SYGVKD. Trimming left V 2 bases short and J 4 bases short, with 3 bases between. This CDR3 has 12 amino acids. It was into CD45RA+ naive and CD45RA-negative memory subsets that the CD4+ cells were split. This sequence originates from a man between 18 and 29 years old in good health. The chain carries TRBV10-3 and TRBJ2-1; D ambiguous. The sample consisted of naive CD4+ T cells sorted from blood. Subset noted: CD45RA+ positively selected. The CDR3 spells CAISEQYNEQFF. The CDR3 DNA is TGTGCCATCAGTGAGCAATACAATGAGCAGTTCTTC.